The rows below give T cell receptor beta chains drawn from one sample of a study of CD8 T cells in ankylosing spondylitis. In TCRdb, the 5' RACE reads were re-called with MiXCR into one record per CDR3 protein. The data show 100,000 to 150,000 distinct CDR3 sequences, around 9.3% seen once. The sample consisted of blood, either unsorted or a sorted T cell fraction (not recorded which). The receptors shown here come from a male donor with ankylosing spondylitis or in good health (not recorded which). Both conserved end residues are trimmed from each CDR3. D genes are given only for firm matches.

D gene | V gene | CDR3 protein
- | TRBV6-4 | ASSRDQGAPLH
TRBD2 | TRBV6-2/TRBV6-3 | ASSSLTSGSHNEQF
- | TRBV20-1 | NPHQGETQY
- | TRBV16 | ASSQGDSMNTEAF
- | TRBV7-2 | ASSRNQGGSTDTQY
TRBD2 | TRBV20-1 | SAGTSGTEQY
TRBD2 | TRBV11-2 | ASSLRLTSGQSSYEQY
- | TRBV6-2/TRBV6-3 | ASSYSSRPKNIQY
TRBD1 | TRBV12-3/TRBV12-4 | ASSSPRRTGGFRNTEAF
TRBD2 | TRBV20-1 | SAPPGGRAKNEQF
- | TRBV12-3/TRBV12-4 | ASSRDSSLAKNIQY
- | TRBV20-1 | SARVGAYNEQF
TRBD1 | TRBV20-1 | SVKGAVNTEAF
TRBD2 | TRBV20-1 | SAHGLAGTSQETQY
- | TRBV6-5 | ASSYASETLSEQF
- | TRBV12-3/TRBV12-4 | ASSRQQETQY
- | TRBV7-2 | ASSLVGGTYNEQF
- | TRBV27 | ASSLSGVLNSPLH
- | TRBV20-1 | SARGEQGTDTQY
TRBD1 | TRBV7-2 | ASSLVGQTQETQY
- | TRBV6-2/TRBV6-3 | ASGRGLGNTNEQY
- | TRBV12-3/TRBV12-4 | ASSLDGSREQY
- | TRBV5-1 | ASSLELSGELF
TRBD2 | TRBV29-1 | SAGLVGEQY
- | TRBV5-1 | ASGPGADTGELF
- | TRBV6-1 | ASRRGQAYYSGANVLT
- | TRBV2 | ASSGGDSRNSYEQY
- | TRBV4-3 | ASSQNLAPYNEQF
TRBD2 | TRBV20-1 | SARIAGGGQF
TRBD1 | TRBV10-3 | AARGRDKSNYGYT